The present T cell receptor beta chain was sequenced within a study of T cells in women clearing cervical HPV infection. On the study more broadly: Donors had HPV16-related CIN3 or worse; 2 had invasive cancer.

With 7 bases removed from V and 0 bases from J, the gap between germline ends came to 7 bases. This CDR3 spans 13 amino acids. Germline CDR1 and CDR2: MNHNS and SASEGT. Dot-blot hybridization genotyped cervical HPV amplified with MY09/MY11 PCR. A word on this clone: Antigen unknown. The observed sequence ends 3 residues before the CDR3 terminus, with the missing tail filled in from the germline J gene.

Average input was approximately 1,100 ng genomic DNA for immunoSEQ TCR beta CDR3 amplification. Only in-frame clones appear in the TCRdb table, and some are missing; sequencing was by immunoSEQ multiplex PCR. This table holds about 36,000 clones. Study conclusions and caveats: TRBV6-7 relative abundance averaged roughly 0.099% in cases and roughly 0.17% in controls.

Sequencing was done on a sample of blood buffy coat. The sequence derives from a woman aged 18 to 75 with a cervical HPV16 infection that either progressed to CIN3+ or cleared (not recorded which). This rearrangement joins TRBV6-1 to TRBJ2-4; D is undetermined. CDR3 bases read: TGTGCCAGCAATGATCGAGCCAAAAACATT. It yields the protein CASNDRAKNI. The full CDR3 sequence reads CASNDRAKNIQYF.